This T cell receptor (beta chain) is from a study of T cell clonality in common variable immunodeficiency. The study, taken as a whole, reports: Fewer deletions and N-nucleotide insertions were reportedly seen in common variable immunodeficiency TCR beta sequences.

The method was immunoSEQ multiplex PCR; TCRdb's version includes in-frame clones alone and lacks a portion of them. The profile covers about 26,000 clones, none occurring a single time. The CDR3 has 15 residues. J gave up 0 bases and V 3 bases, and 5 bases lay outside the gene matches. Germline CDR1 DFQATT, CDR2 SNEGSKA (reference sequence). The table lists this clone with many counts. The antigen is undetermined. The DNA ends 3 residues before the CDR3 does, and the rest of the CDR3 is filled in from the germline J gene. The chain couples TRBV20-1 to TRBJ1-3; 7 positions match TRBD1. Sequencing input: peripheral blood mononuclear cells. The source of this sequence is a human donor with common variable immunodeficiency. The sequenced part of the CDR3 DNA is TGCAGTGCTAGGGAGACAGGGCGCTCTGGAAACACC. Residues: CSARETGRSGNT. The whole CDR3 protein is CSARETGRSGNTIYF.